The T cell receptor (beta chain) under discussion was sequenced for a study of spatial heterogeneity in lung cancer. Study-level points and caveats: How many expanded intratumoral alpha and beta TCRs were present tracked the tumor mutation count, which was a count of nonsynonymous mutations. Among tumor T cells, estimated coverage was approximately 7% for alpha chains and around 13% for beta chains. The numbers of ubiquitous and regional expanded TCRs correlated with ubiquitous and regional nonsynonymous mutations, respectively.

The CDR3 loop spans 15 amino acids. Germline assignment: CDR1 MNHEY and CDR2 SVGEGT. V shed 5 bases, J shed 5 bases, and the junction held 6 bases outside the gene matches. On this clonotype itself: Its antigen remains unknown.

As to time point: sample taken at primary tumor resection. Sequencing of whole RNA from tumor, nontumor lung or frozen PBMC involved no sorting. TCRdb re-derived calls from the 5' RACE reads in MiXCR, one entry per CDR3 protein. The sample holds 20,000 to 25,000 distinct CDR3 sequences, about 6.8% seen once. Sequenced here: lung tumor tissue, sampled at surgery. The chain couples TRBV6-2 or TRBV6-3 to TRBJ2-5; 12 bases align to TRBD2. The source of this sequence is a male donor with early-stage non-small cell lung cancer. For the CDR3, the DNA is TGTGCCAGCAGTCGGCCTAGCGGGAGGGGTGAGACCCAGTACTTC. As protein: CASSRPSGRGETQYF.